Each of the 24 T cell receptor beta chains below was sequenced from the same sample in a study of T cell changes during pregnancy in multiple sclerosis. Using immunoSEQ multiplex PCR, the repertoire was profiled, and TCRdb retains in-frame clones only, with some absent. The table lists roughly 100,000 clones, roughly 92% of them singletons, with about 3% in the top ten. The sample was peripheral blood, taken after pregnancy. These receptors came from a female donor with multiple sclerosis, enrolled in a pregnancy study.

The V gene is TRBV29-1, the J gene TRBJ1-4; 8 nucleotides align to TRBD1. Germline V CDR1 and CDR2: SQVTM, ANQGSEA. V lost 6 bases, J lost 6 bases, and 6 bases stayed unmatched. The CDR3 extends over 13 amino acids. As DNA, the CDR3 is TGCAGCGTCAGGACAGGGAAAGATGAAAAACTGTTTTTT. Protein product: CSVRTGKDEKLFF.

The CDR3: CASSGLKDIETQYF. CDR3 coding DNA: TGTGCCAGCAGTGGTCTTAAAGACATTGAGACCCAGTACTTC. The J gene is TRBJ2-5, the V gene TRBV2; D is unresolved. Looked up from germline, CDR1 is SNHLY and CDR2 is FYNNEI. The V end was cut by 4 bases, the J end by 5 bases, with 14 bases between. The CDR3 is made up of 14 amino acids.

The CDR3 region has the DNA TGTGCCAGCCAGAGGAGCTCCTACGAGCAGTACTTC. Translating it yields CASQRSSYEQYF. The chain recombines TRBV6-5 with TRBJ2-7; D gene unclear. The length of the CDR3 is 12 residues. The germline CDR1 and CDR2 sequences are MNHEY and SVGAGI. Trimming shortened V by 8 bases and J by 0 bases, and 8 bases separated the two germline ends.

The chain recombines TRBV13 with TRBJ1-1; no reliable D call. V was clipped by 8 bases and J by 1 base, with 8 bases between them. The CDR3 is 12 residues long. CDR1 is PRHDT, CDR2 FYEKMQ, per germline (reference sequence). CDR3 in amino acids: CASGQTNTEAFF. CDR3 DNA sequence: TGTGCCAGCGGGCAGACGAACACTGAAGCTTTCTTT.

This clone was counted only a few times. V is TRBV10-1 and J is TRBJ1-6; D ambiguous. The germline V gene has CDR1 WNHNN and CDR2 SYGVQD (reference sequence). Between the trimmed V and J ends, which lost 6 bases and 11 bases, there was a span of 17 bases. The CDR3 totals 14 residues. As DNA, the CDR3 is TGCGCCAGCAGCACTACTTGTGGTCGAGCACCCCTCCACTTT. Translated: CASSTTCGRAPLHF.

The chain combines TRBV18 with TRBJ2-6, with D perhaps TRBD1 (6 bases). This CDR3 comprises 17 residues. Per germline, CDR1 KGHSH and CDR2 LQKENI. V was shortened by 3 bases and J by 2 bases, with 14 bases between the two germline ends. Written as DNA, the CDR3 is TGTGCCAGCTCACCCTTACACAGGGAAGCTGGGGCCAACGTCCTGACTTTC. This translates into CASSPLHREAGANVLTF. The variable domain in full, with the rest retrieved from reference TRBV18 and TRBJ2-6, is NAGVMQNPRHLVRRRGQEARLRCSPMKGHSHVYWYRQLPEEGLKFMVYLQKENIIDESGMPKERFSAEFPKEGPSILRIQQVVRGDSAAYFCASSPLHREAGANVLTFGAGSRLTVL.

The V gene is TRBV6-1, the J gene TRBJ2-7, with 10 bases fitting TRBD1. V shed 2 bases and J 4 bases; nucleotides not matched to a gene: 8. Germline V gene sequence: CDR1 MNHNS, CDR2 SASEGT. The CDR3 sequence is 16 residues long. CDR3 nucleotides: TGTGCCAGCAGTGAAAGACCGGGACAGGGGTTGTACGAGCAGTACTTC. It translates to CASSERPGQGLYEQYF.

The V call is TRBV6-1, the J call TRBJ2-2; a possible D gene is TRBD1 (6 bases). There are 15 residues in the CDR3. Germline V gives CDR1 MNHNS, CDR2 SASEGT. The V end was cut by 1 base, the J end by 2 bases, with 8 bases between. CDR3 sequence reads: CASSEGGTNTGELFF. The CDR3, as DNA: TGTGCCAGCAGTGAAGGAGGGACAAACACCGGGGAGCTGTTTTTT.

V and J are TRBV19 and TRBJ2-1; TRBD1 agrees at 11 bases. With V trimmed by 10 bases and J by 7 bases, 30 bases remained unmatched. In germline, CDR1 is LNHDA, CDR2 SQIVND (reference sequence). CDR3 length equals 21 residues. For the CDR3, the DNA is TGTGCCACCTCCCGGACGGGACAGGGGGTTAAAGGGGGCCTCAGTGTAAATGAGCAGTTCTTC. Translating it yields CATSRTGQGVKGGLSVNEQFF. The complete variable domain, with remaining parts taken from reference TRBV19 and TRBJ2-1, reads DGGITQSPKYLFRKEGQNVTLSCEQNLNHDAMYWYRQDPGQGLRLIYYSQIVNDFQKGDIAEGYSVSREKKESFPLTVTSAQKNPTAFYLCATSRTGQGVKGGLSVNEQFFGPGTRLTVL.

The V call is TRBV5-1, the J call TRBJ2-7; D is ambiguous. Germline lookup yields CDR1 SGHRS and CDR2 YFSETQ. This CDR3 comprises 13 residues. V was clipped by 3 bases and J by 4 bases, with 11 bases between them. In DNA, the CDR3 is TGCGCCAGCAGCTCCCTCCGTAGTTACGAGCAGTACTTC. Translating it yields CASSSLRSYEQYF.

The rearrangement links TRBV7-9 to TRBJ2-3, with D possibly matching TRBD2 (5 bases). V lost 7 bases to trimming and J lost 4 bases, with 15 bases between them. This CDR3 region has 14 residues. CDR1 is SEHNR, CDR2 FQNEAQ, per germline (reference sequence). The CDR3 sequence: CASKWTGVADTQYF. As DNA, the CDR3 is TGTGCCAGCAAGTGGACTGGTGTAGCAGATACGCAGTATTTT.

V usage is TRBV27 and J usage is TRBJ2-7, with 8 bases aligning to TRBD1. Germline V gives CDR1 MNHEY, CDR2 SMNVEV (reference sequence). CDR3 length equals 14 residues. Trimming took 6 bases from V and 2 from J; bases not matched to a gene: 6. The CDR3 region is CASSETTGAYEQYF. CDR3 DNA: TGTGCCAGCAGCGAAACGACAGGGGCCTACGAGCAGTACTTC.

The CDR3 coding sequence is TGTGCCAGCAGTGACAGGGGGGATGAAAAACTGTTTTTT. Its protein product is CASSDRGDEKLFF. J is TRBJ1-4 and V is TRBV27; 9 nucleotides agree with TRBD1. Germline CDR1 and CDR2: MNHEY and SMNVEV (reference sequence). Trimming at V came to 5 bases and at J to 6 bases, leaving 1 base not matched to a gene. The CDR3 has 13 residues.

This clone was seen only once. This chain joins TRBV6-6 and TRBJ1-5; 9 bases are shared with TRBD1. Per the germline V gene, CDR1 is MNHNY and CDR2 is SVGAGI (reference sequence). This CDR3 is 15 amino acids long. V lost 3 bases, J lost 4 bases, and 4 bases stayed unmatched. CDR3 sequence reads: CASSYRTGENQPQHF. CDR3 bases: TGTGCCAGCAGTTATCGGACAGGGGAGAATCAGCCCCAGCATTTT.

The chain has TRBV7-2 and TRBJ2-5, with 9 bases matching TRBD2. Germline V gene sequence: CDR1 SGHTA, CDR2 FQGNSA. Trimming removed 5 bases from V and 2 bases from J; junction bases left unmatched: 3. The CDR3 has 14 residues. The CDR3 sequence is CASSISGGQETQYF. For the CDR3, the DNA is TGTGCCAGCAGCATTAGCGGGGGACAAGAGACCCAGTACTTC.

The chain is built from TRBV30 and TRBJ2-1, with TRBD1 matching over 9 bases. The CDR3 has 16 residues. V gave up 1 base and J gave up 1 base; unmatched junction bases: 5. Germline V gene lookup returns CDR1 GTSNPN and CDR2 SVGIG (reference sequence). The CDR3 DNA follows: TGTGCCTGGAGTGGGGGACAGGGTGGGTCCTACAATGAGCAGTTCTTC. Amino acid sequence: CAWSGGQGGSYNEQFF.

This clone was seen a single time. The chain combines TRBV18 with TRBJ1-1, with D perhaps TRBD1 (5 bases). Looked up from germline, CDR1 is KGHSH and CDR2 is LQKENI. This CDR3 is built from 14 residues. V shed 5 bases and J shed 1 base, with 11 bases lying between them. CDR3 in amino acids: CASSAAQGNTEAFF. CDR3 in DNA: TGTGCCAGCTCAGCGGCCCAGGGGAACACTGAAGCTTTCTTT.

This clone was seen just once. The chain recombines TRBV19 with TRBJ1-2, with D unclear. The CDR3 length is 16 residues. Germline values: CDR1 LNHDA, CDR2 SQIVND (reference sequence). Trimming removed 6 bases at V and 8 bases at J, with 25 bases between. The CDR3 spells CASRPKESYLSYGYTF. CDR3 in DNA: TGTGCCAGTAGACCAAAGGAGAGCTACCTCTCTTACGGCTACACCTTC.

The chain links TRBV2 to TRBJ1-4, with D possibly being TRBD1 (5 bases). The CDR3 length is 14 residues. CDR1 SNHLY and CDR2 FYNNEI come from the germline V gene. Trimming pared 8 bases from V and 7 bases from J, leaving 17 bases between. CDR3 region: CASRRGGVGEKLFF. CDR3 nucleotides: TGTGCCAGCCGCCGGGGGGGGGTAGGTGAAAAACTGTTTTTT. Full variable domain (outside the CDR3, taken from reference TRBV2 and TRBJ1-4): EPEVTQTPSHQVTQMGQEVILRCVPISNHLYFYWYRQILGQKVEFLVSFYNNEISEKSEIFDDQFSVERPDGSNFTLKIRSTKLEDSAMYFCASRRGGVGEKLFFGSGTQLSVL.

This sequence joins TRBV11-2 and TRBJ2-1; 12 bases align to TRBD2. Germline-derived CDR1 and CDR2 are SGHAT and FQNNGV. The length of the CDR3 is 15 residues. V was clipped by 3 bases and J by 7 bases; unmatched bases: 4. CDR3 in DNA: TGTGCCAGCAGCTTCGGACTAGCGGGGTGGAATGAGCAGTTCTTC. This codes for CASSFGLAGWNEQFF. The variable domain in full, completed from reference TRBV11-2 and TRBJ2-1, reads EAGVAQSPRYKIIEKRQSVAFWCNPISGHATLYWYQQILGQGPKLLIQFQNNGVVDDSQLPKDRFSAERLKGVDSTLKIQPAKLEDSAVYLCASSFGLAGWNEQFFGPGTRLTVL.

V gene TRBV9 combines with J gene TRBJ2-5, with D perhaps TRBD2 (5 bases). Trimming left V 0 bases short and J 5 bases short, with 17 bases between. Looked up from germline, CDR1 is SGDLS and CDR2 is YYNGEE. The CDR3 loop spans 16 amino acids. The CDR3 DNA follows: TGTGCCAGCAGCGTAGGTGAGGGAAGAGGCCTTGAGACCCAGTACTTC. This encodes CASSVGEGRGLETQYF.

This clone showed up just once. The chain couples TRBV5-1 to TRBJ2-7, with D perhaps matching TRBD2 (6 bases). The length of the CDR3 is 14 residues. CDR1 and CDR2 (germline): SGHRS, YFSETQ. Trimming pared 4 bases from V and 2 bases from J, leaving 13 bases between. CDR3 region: CASSPGLLTYEQYF. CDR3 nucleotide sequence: TGCGCCAGCAGCCCGGGACTCCTAACCTACGAGCAGTACTTC.

CDR3 in amino acids: CASRGGPPQPQHF. Written as DNA, the CDR3 is TGTGCCAGCAGGGGGGGACCGCCTCAGCCCCAGCATTTT. The chain recombines TRBV6-1 with TRBJ1-5; TRBD1 might be the D (5 bases). The ends were cut back, 6 bases at V and 6 bases at J, with 12 bases in the middle. This CDR3 region has 13 residues. CDR1 MNHNS and CDR2 SASEGT come from the germline V gene.

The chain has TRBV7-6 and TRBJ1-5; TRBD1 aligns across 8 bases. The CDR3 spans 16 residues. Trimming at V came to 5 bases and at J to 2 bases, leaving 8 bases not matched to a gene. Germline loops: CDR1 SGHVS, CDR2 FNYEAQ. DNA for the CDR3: TGTGCCAGCAGCCCCCGGACAGGGCCGGGCAATCAGCCCCAGCATTTT. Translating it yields CASSPRTGPGNQPQHF.